This T cell receptor (beta chain) was found in a study of PD-1 and CTLA-4 blockade in melanoma. The germline CDR1 and CDR2 sequences are MNHEY and SVGEGT. CDR3 size: 14 residues. V dropped 6 bases and J dropped 2 bases, with 14 bases sitting between them. Sequencing was performed with immunoSEQ multiplex PCR; in TCRdb, only in-frame clones are kept and a portion is missing. The table has some 33,000 clones, 88% seen once. The sequenced sample was CD8+ T cells from peripheral blood, obtained from a patient given anti-PD-1 treatment. The chain employs TRBV6-2 or TRBV6-3 and TRBJ2-7; D gene ambiguous. The receptor was isolated from a human donor with melanoma. For the CDR3, the DNA is TGTGCCAGCAGCGATGGAGACGTGGCCTACGAGCAGTACTTC. Residues: CASSDGDVAYEQYF.